What follows is one T cell receptor beta chain and its context. The sample comes from a study of memory CD4+ T cells and cytomegalovirus serostatus. Single viable CD3+CD4+CD8-CD45RO+ cells were sorted as the memory CD4+ T cells. V lost 8 bases, J lost 4 bases, and 14 bases lay in between. The CDR3 length is 13 residues. Germline CDR1 and CDR2: MNHNS and SASEGT. Here immunoSEQ multiplex PCR was the method, and the copy in TCRdb shows in-frame clones only, minus some. Among about 43,000 clones listed, 77% were seen once. Sequenced material: memory CD4+ T cells from blood. This sequence originates from an adult in good health and CMV-seronegative. The J gene is TRBJ1-2, the V gene TRBV6-1, with D unclear. The CDR3 loop is CASVEDGTYGYTF. DNA of the CDR3: TGTGCCAGCGTCGAGGACGGAACCTATGGCTACACCTTC.